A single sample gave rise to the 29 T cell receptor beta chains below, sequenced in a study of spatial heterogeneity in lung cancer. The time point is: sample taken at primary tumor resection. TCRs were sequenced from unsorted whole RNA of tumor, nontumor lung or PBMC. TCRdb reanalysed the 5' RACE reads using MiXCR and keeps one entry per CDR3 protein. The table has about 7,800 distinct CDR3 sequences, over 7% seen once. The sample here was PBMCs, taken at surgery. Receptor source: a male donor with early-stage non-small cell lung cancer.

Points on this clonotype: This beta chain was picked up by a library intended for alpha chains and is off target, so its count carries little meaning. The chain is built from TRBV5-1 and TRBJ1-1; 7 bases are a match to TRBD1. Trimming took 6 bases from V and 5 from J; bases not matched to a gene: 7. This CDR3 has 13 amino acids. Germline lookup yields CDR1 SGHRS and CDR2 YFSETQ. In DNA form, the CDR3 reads TGCGCCAGCACCGGACAGGAAATGACTGAAGCTTTCTTT. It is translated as CASTGQEMTEAFF.

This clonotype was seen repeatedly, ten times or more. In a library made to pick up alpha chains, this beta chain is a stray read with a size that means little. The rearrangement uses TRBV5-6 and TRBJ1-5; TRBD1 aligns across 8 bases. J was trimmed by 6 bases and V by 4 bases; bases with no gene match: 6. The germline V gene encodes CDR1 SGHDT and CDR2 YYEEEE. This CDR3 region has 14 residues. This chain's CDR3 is CASSLGQGAQPQHF. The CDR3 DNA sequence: TGTGCCAGCAGCCTCGGGCAGGGGGCTCAGCCCCAGCATTTT.

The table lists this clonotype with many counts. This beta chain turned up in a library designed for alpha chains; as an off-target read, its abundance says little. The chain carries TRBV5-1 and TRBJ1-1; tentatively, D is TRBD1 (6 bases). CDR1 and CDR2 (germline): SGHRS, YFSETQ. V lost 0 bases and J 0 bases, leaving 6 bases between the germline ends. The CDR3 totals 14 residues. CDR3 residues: CASSLGTVNTEAFF. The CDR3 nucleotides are TGCGCCAGCAGCTTGGGGACAGTGAACACTGAAGCTTTCTTT.

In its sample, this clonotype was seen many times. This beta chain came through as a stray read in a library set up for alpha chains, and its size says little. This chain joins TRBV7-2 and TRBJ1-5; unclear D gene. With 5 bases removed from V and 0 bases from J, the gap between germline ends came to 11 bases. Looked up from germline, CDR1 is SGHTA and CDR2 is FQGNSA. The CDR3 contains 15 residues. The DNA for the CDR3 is TGTGCCAGCAGCACCATGGGAAATAGCAATCAGCCCCAGCATTTT. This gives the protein CASSTMGNSNQPQHF. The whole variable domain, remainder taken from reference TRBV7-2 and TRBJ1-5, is GAGVSQSPSNKVTEKGKDVELRCDPISGHTALYWYRQSLGQGLEFLIYFQGNSAPDKSGLPSDRFSAERTGGSVSTLTIQRTQQEDSAVYLCASSTMGNSNQPQHFGDGTRLSIL.

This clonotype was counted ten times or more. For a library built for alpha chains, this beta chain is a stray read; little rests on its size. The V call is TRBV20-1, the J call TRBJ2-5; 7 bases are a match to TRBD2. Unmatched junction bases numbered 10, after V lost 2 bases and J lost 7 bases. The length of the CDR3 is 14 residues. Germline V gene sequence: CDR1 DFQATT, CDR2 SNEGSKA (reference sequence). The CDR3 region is CSARSGLQRGTQYF. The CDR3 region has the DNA TGCAGTGCTAGATCCGGACTGCAGCGGGGGACCCAGTACTTC.

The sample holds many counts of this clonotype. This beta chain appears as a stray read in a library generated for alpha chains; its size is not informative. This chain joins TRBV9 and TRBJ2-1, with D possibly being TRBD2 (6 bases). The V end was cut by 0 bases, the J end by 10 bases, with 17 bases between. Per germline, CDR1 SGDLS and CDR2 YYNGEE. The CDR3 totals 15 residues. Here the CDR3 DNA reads TGTGCCAGCAGCGTAGTCCTCGCGGGAAACGAGGAGCAGTTCTTC. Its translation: CASSVVLAGNEEQFF.

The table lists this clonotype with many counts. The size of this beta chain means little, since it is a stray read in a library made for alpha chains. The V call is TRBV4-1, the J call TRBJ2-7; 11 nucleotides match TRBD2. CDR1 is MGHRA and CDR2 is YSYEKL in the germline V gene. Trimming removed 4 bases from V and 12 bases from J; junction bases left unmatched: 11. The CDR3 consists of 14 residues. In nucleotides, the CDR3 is TGCGCCAGCAGCCTCTCGACGACTAGCGGGGAATTGTACTTC. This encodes CASSLSTTSGELYF.

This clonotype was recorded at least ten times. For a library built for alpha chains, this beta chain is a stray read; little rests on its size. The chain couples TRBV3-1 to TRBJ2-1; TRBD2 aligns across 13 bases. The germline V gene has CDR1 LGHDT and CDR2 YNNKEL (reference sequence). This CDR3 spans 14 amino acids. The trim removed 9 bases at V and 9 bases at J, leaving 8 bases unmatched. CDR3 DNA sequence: TGTGCCAGTCGGACTAGCGGGAGTTCCGCTGAGCAGTTCTTC. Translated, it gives CASRTSGSSAEQFF.

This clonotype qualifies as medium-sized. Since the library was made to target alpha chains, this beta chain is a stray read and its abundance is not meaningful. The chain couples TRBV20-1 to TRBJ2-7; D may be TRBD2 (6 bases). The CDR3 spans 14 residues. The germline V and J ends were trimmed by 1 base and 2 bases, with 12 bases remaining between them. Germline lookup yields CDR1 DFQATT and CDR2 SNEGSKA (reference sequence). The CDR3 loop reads CSARVGSGTYEQYF. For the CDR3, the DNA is TGCAGTGCTAGAGTAGGTAGCGGAACCTACGAGCAGTACTTC.

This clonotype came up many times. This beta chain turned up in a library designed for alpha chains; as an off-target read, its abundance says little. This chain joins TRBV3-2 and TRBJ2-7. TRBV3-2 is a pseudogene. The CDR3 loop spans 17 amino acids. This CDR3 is CASSPHLCGGRAHEQYF. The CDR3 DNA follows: TGTGCCAGCAGCCCCCATTTATGTGGCGGGAGAGCCCACGAGCAGTACTTC.

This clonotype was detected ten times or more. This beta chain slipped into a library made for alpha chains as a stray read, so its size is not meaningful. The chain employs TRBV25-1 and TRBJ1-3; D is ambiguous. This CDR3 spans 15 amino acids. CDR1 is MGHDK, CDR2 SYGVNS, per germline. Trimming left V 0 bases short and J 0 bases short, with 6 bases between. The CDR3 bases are TGTGCCAGCAGTGAATACGGGTTCTCTGGAAACACCATATATTTT. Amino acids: CASSEYGFSGNTIYF.

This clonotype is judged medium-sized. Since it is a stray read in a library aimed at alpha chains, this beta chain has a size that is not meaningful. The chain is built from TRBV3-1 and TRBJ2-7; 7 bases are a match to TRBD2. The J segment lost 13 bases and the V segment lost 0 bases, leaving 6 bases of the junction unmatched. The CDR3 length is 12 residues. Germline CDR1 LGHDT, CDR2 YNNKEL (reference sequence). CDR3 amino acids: CASSQEQREAYF. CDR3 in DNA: TGTGCCAGCAGCCAAGAGCAACGGGAGGCTTACTTC.

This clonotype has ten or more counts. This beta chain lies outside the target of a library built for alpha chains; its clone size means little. The CDR3 sequence is CASRRIAGPSTDTQYF. The CDR3, as DNA: TGTGCCAGCAGAAGAATAGCGGGACCTAGCACAGATACGCAGTATTTT. This rearrangement joins TRBV6-5 to TRBJ2-3; TRBD2 matches 8 bases. From germline, CDR1 is MNHEY and CDR2 SVGAGI. The CDR3 is 16 amino acids. The V and J ends lost 6 bases and 0 bases, in that order; junction bases with no gene match: 8.

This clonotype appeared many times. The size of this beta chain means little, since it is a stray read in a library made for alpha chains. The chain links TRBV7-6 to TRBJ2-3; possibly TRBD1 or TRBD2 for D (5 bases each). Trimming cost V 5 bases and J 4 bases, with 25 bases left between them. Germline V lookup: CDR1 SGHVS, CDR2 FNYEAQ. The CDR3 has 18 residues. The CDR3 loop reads CASSPGTLGQLLADTQYF. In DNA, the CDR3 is TGTGCCAGCAGCCCCGGGACCTTGGGTCAGTTATTAGCAGATACGCAGTATTTT.

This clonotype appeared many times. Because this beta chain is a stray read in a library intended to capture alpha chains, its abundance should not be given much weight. CDR3 residues: CASSQDSLLASYNEQFF. DNA for the CDR3: TGCGCCAGCAGCCAAGATTCCCTTCTAGCGTCCTACAATGAGCAGTTCTTC. The chain couples TRBV4-3 to TRBJ2-1; D is perhaps TRBD2 (6 bases). V lost 0 bases, J lost 1 base, and 13 bases lay in between. Germline values: CDR1 LGHNA, CDR2 YSLEER. CDR3 length: 17 amino acids.

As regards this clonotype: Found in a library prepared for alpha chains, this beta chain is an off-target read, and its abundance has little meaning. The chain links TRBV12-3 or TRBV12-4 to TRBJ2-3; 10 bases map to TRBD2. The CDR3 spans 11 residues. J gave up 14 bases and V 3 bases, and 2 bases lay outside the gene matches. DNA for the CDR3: TGTGCCAGCAGTTTTGGGACTAGCGCGTATTTT. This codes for CASSFGTSAYF.

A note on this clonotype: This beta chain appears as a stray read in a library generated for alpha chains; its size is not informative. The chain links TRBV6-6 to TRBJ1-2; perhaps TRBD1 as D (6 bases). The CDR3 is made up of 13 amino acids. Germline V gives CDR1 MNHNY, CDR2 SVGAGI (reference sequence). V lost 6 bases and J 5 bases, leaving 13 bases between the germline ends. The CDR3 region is CASSTGIVYGYTF. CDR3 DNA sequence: TGTGCCAGCAGCACAGGGATAGTGTATGGCTACACCTTC.

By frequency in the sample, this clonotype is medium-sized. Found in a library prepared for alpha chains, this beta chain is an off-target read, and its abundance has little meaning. The CDR3 region has the DNA TGTGCCAGCAGCTCCCATGGGAGTGGATCCTACAATGAGCAGTTCTTC. Translating gives CASSSHGSGSYNEQFF. The chain employs TRBV7-2 and TRBJ2-1; TRBD2 might be the D (5 bases). The CDR3 length is 16 residues. With 4 bases removed from V and 1 base from J, the gap between germline ends came to 14 bases. Germline V gene data show CDR1 as SGHTA and CDR2 as FQGNSA.

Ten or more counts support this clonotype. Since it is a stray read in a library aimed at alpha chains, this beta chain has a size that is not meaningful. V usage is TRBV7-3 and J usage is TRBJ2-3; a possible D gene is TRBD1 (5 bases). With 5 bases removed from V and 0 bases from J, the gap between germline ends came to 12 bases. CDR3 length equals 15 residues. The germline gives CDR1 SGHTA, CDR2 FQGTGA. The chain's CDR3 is CASSPWGASTDTQYF. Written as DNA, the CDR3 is TGTGCCAGCAGCCCTTGGGGCGCTAGCACAGATACGCAGTATTTT.

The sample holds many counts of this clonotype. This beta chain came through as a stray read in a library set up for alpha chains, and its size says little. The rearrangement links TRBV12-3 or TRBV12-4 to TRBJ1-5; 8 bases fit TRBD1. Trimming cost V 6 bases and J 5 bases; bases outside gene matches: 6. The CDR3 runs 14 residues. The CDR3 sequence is CASRITGGHQPQHF. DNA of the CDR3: TGTGCCAGCAGGATAACAGGGGGTCATCAGCCCCAGCATTTT.

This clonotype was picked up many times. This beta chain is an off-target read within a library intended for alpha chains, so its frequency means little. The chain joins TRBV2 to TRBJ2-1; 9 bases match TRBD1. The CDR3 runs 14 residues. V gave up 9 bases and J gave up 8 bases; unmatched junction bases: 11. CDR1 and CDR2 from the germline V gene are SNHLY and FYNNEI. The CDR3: CASIRQGEMDEQFF. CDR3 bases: TGTGCCAGTATCCGACAGGGGGAGATGGATGAGCAGTTCTTC. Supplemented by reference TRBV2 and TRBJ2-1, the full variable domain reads EPEVTQTPSHQVTQMGQEVILRCVPISNHLYFYWYRQILGQKVEFLVSFYNNEISEKSEIFDDQFSVERPDGSNFTLKIRSTKLEDSAMYFCASIRQGEMDEQFFGPGTRLTVL.

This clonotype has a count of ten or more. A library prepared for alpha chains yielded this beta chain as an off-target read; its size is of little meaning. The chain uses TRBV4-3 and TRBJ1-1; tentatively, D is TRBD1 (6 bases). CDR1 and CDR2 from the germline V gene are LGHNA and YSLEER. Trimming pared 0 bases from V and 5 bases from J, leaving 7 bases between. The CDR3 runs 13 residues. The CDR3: CASSQDRGTEAFF. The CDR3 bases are TGCGCCAGCAGCCAAGACAGGGGTACTGAAGCTTTCTTT.

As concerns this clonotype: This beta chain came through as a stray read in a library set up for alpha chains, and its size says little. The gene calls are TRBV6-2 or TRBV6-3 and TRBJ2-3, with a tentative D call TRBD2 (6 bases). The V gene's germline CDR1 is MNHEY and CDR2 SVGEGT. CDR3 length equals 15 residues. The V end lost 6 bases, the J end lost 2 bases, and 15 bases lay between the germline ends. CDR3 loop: CASRVGGINTDTQYF. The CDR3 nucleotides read TGTGCCAGCAGGGTAGGCGGGATAAACACAGATACGCAGTATTTT.

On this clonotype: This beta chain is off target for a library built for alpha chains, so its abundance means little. The CDR3 spells CASSITGVGQPQHF. CDR3 coding DNA: TGTGCCAGTAGTATCACAGGGGTGGGTCAGCCCCAGCATTTT. This chain connects TRBV19 to TRBJ1-5; 7 bases agree with TRBD1. Germline-derived CDR1 and CDR2 are LNHDA and SQIVND (reference sequence). The CDR3 runs to 14 residues. The J segment lost 6 bases and the V segment lost 3 bases, leaving 5 bases of the junction unmatched.

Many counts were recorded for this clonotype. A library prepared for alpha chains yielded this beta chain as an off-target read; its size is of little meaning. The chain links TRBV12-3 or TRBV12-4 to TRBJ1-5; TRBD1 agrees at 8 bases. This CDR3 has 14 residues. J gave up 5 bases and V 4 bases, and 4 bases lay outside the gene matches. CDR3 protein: CASSSQGADQPQHF. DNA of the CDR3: TGTGCCAGCAGTTCCCAGGGGGCAGATCAGCCCCAGCATTTT.

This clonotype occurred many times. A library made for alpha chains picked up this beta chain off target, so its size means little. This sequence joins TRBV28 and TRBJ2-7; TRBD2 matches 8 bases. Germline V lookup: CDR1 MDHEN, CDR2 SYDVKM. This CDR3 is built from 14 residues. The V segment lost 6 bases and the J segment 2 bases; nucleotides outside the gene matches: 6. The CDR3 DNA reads TGTGCCAGCAGAAAGACTAGCGCCGCCTACGAGCAGTACTTC. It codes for CASRKTSAAYEQYF.

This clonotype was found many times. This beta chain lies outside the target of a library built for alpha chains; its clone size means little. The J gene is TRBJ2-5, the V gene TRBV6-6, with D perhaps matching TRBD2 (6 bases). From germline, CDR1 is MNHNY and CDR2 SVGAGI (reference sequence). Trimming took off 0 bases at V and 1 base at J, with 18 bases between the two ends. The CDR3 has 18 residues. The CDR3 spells CASSYSISGDEGQETQYF. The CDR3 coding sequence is TGTGCCAGCAGTTACTCGATATCGGGGGACGAGGGCCAAGAGACCCAGTACTTC.

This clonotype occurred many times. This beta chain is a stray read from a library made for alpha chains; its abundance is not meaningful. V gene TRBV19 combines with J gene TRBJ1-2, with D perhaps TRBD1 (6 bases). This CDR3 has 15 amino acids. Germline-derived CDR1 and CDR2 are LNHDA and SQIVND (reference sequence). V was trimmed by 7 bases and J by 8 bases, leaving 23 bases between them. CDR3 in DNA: TGTGCCAGTAACCAATCGGGGGGCGCCCCGAAGGGCTACACCTTC. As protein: CASNQSGGAPKGYTF.

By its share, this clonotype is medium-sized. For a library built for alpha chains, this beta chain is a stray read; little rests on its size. CDR3 in DNA: TGCAGCGTTGAAGATCAGGGTAGCGGGTACAATGAGCAGTTCTTC. Residues: CSVEDQGSGYNEQFF. This chain uses TRBV29-1 with TRBJ2-1; 7 bases are shared with TRBD2. CDR3 length equals 15 residues. Germline assignment: CDR1 SQVTM and CDR2 ANQGSEA. The ends lost 0 bases at V and 4 bases at J; junction bases unmatched: 6.